This TCR beta chain was documented in a study of T cell clonotyping in hematopoietic cell transplantation. Sequenced by immunoSEQ multiplex PCR; TCRdb stores in-frame clones only, minus some. This table holds some 50,000 clones, approximately 78% found once. V was shortened by 0 bases and J by 0 bases, with 3 bases between the two germline ends. The CDR3 spans 13 residues. Germline CDR1 reads SGHRS; CDR2 reads YFSETQ. Time point indicated: recipient sample about 28 days before transplant, after cytoreduction. Sequenced here: peripheral blood mononuclear cells, sampled before stem cell transplant. The gene calls are TRBV5-1 and TRBJ1-1; D uncertain. This TCR derives from a man aged 55 to 70 with myelodysplastic syndrome. Some clones in this sample may be carry-over from other donors' samples. For the CDR3, the DNA is TGCGCCAGCAGCTTGGAGGTGAACACTGAAGCTTTCTTT. Translated: CASSLEVNTEAFF.